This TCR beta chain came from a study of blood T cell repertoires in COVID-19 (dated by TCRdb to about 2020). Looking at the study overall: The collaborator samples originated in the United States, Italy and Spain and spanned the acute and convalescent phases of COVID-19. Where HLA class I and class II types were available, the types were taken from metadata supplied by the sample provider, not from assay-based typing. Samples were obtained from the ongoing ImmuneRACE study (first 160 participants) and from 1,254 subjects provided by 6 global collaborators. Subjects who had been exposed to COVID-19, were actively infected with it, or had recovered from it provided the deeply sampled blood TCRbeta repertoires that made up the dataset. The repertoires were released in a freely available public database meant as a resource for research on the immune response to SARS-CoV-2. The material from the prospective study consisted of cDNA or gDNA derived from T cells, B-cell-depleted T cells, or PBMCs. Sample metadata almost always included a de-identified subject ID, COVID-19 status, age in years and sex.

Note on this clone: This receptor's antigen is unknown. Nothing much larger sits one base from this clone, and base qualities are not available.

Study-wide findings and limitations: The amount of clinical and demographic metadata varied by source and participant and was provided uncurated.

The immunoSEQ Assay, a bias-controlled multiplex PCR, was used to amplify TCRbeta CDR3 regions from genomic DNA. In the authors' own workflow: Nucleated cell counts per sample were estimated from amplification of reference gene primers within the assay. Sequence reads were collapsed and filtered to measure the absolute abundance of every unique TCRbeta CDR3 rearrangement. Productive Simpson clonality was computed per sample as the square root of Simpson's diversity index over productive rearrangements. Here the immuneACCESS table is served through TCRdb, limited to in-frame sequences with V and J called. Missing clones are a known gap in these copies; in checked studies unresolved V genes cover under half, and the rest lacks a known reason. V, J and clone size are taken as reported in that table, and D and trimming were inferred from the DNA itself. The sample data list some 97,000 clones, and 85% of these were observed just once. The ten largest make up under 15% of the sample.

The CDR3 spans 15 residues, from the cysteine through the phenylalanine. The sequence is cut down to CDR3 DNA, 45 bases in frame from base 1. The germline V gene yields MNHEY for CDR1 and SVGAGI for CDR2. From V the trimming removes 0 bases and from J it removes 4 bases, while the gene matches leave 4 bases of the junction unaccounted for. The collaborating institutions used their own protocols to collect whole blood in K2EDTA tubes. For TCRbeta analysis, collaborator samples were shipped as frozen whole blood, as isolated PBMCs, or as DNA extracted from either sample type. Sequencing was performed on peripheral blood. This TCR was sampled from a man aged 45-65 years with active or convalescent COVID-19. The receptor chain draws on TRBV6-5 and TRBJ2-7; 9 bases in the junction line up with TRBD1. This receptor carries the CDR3 CASSYSGDRAYEQYF. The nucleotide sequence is TGTGCCAGCAGTTACTCTGGGGACAGGGCTTACGAGCAGTACTTC.